Presented here are 3 T cell receptor beta chains from one specimen sequenced in a study of control samples from healthy donors and cancer patients. Sequenced by immunoSEQ multiplex PCR; TCRdb stores in-frame clones only, minus some. The table includes some 130,000 clones, around nine tenths detected once. The specimen was blood. The receptors originated from a man in his forties in good health.

This clone is judged medium-sized. This chain joins TRBV5-4 and TRBJ1-5; no firm D call. The CDR3 is made up of 14 amino acids. From germline, CDR1 is SGHNT and CDR2 YYREEE (reference sequence). V was shortened by 0 bases and J by 3 bases, with 7 bases between the two germline ends. CDR3 loop: CASSLGQLNQPQHF. The CDR3 region has the DNA TGTGCCAGCAGCTTGGGCCAACTCAATCAGCCCCAGCATTTT.

The genes are TRBV10-1 and TRBJ2-5, with unresolved D. CDR1 is WNHNN and CDR2 is SYGVQD in the germline V gene (reference sequence). V lost 4 bases and J lost 5, with 11 bases in between. This CDR3 spans 13 amino acids. The CDR3 DNA reads TGCGCCAGCAGTGCCGCCCTTGGGGAGACCCAGTACTTC. It translates to CASSAALGETQYF.

This clone was detected once. The chain carries TRBV7-3 and TRBJ2-2; D gene ambiguous. The germline gives CDR1 SGHTA, CDR2 FQGTGA. V lost 5 bases, J lost 7 bases, and 14 bases lay in between. This CDR3 comprises 14 residues. CDR3 in amino acids: CASSPPFSRGELFF. The CDR3 nucleotides read TGTGCCAGCAGCCCCCCCTTTAGTCGCGGGGAGCTGTTTTTT.